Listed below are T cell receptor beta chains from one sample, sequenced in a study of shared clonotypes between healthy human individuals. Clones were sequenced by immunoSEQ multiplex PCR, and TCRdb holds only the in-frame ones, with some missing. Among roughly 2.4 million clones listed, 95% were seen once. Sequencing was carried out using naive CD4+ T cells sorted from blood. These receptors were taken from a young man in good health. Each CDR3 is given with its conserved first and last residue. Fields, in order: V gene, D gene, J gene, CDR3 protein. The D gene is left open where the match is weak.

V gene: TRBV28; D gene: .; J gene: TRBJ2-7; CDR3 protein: CASSSRGFSYEQYF
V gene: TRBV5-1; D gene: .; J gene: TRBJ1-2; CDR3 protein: CASSLVRGSYGGYTF
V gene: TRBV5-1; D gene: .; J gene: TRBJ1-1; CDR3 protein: CASSPRGSVSTEAFF
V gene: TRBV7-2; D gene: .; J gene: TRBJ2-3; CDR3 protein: CASSLATGSTDTQYF
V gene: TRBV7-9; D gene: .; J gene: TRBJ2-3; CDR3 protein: CASSSLSVGTQYF
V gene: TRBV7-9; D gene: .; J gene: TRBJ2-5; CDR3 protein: CASSYLQGGETQYF
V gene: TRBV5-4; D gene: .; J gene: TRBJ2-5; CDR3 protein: CASSFKGAEETQYF
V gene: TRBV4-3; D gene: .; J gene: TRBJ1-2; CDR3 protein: CASSQDLTVNYGYTF
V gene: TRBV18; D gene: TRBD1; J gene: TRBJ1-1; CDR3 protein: CASSPNQGAENTEAFF
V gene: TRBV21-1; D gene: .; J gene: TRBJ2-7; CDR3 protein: CASSKPRGSGSGEQYF
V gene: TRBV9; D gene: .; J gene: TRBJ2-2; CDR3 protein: CASSVDVGTGELFF
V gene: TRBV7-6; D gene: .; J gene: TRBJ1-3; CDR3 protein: CASSLGGLGNTIYF
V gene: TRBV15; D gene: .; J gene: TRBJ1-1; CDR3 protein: CATSRIGGNTEAFF
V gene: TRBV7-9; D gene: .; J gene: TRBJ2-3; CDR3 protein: CASSLGLFGPTDTQYF
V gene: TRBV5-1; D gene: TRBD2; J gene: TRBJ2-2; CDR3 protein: CASSLIAGEDGELFF
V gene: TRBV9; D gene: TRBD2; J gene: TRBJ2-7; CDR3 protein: CASSAHGGLAGGLRTYEQYF
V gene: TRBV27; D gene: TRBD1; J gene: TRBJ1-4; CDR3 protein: CASSERDRVEKLFF
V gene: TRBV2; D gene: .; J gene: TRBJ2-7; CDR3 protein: CASSVGSSSYEQYF
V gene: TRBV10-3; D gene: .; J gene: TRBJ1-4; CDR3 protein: CAISESDINLFF
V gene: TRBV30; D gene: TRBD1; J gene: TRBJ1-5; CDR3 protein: CAWKGQGANQPQHF
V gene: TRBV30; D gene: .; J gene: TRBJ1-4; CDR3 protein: CAWSVGKGEKLFF
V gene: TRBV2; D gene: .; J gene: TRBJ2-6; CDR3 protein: CASSDEVLSSGANVLTF
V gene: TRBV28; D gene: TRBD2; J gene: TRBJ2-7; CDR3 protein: CATKTGLAGGYSYEQYF
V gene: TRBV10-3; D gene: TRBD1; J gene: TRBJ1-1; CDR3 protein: CAIRAQQGAPGYTEAFF
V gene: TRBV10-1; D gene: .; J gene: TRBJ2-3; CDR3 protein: CASSEGVGADTQYF
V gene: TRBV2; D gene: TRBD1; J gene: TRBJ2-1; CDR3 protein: CASRTGQYNEQFF
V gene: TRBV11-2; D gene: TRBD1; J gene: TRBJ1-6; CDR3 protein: CASSEQGQNTNSPLHF
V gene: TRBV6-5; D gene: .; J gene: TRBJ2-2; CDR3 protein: CASRTISTGELFF
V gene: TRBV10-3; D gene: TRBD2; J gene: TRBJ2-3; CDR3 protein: CAISRSGGEDTQYF
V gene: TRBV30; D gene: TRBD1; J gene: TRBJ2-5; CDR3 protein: CAWSTGTGSSGTQYF
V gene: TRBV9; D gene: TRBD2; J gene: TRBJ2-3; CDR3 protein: CASSSGGGTDTQYF
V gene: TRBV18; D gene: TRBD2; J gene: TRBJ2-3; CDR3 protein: CASSPKMTSEFTDTQYF
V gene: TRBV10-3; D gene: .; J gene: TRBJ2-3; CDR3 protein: CAVTDQPGGDTQYF
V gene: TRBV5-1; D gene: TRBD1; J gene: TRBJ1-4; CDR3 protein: CASSKDRGQEKLFF
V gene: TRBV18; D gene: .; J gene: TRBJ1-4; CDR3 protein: CASSGAGRNEKLFF
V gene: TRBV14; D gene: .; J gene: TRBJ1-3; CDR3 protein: CASSPLGLHSGNTIYF
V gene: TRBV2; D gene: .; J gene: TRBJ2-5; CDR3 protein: CASNGGLLETQYF